This T cell receptor (beta chain) was observed in a study of cytomegalovirus exposure and HLA in healthy donors. In the study overall: An early data release held some 89 million unique TCRs from HLA-typed donors. Study-wide results and limits: Researchers reported in a later analysis that a missense DCLRE1C variant was tied to TCR beta V- and J-gene trimming. Being productive about 87% or about 30% of the time was typical of most TCR beta V segments in an earlier analysis.

Per the germline V gene, CDR1 is ENHRY and CDR2 is SYGVKD. The CDR3 runs 15 residues. Trimming at V came to 6 bases and at J to 4 bases, leaving 2 bases not matched to a gene. Concerning this clone: Its specificity is not known.

13 Jbeta primers and 60 Vbeta primers were used for the PCR. Here immunoSEQ multiplex PCR was the method, and the copy in TCRdb shows in-frame clones only, minus some. Of 100,000 or so clones in the sample, 73% were seen once. V and J are TRBV10-3 and TRBJ2-1; 14 nucleotides line up with TRBD2. The TCR was taken from a man in his forties or fifties in good health and CMV-seronegative. Material for sequencing was PBMCs. In nucleotides, the CDR3 is TGTGCCATCAGGGGACTAGCGGGGGTTTACAATGAGCAGTTCTTC. Translated, it gives CAIRGLAGVYNEQFF.